Listed below are T cell receptor beta chains from one sample, sequenced in a study of T-cell reconstitution after alpha-beta-depleted transplantation in children. TCRdb reanalysed the PCR reads using MiXCR and keeps one entry per CDR3 protein. The table shows some 440,000 distinct CDR3 sequences, with around 15% occurring only once. The sample in question was PBMCs, mostly from graft donor cells, obtained 360 days after TCRalphabeta/CD19-depleted stem cell transplant. These receptor sequences come from a boy under three years old who had a stem cell transplant for Wiskott-Aldrich syndrome, so the T cells may come from the graft donor. CDR3s include the opening cysteine and the closing phenylalanine or tryptophan. Each record gives: clone size, J gene, D gene, V gene, CDR3 DNA, CDR3 protein. A D gene is named only where the DNA matches it firmly. Part of the rows lack a size; the others show once, few, many or a class for expanded clones.

clone_size: many
j_call: TRBJ2-5
d_call: NA
v_call: TRBV29-1
cdr3_nt: TGCAGCGGCATTGCAGGGTTCCAAGAGACCCAGTACTTC
cdr3_aa: CSGIAGFQETQYF

clone_size: many
j_call: TRBJ2-2
d_call: NA
v_call: TRBV6-5
cdr3_nt: TGTGCCAGCAGTTACTCTCGAATGACGACCAACACCGGGGAGCTGTTTTTT
cdr3_aa: CASSYSRMTTNTGELFF

clone_size: few
j_call: TRBJ1-2
d_call: NA
v_call: TRBV27
cdr3_nt: TGTGCCAGCAGTTTCCGGCACCGTAACTATGGCTACACCTTC
cdr3_aa: CASSFRHRNYGYTF

clone_size: NA
j_call: TRBJ2-7
d_call: TRBD1
v_call: TRBV9
cdr3_nt: TGTGCCAGCAGCGTAGCGGGACAGGGGCCGTACGAGCAGTACTTC
cdr3_aa: CASSVAGQGPYEQYF

clone_size: NA
j_call: TRBJ2-7
d_call: TRBD2
v_call: TRBV2
cdr3_nt: TGTGCCAGCAGTTCCCTGATAGCGGGAGGTCTATACGAGCAGTACTTC
cdr3_aa: CASSSLIAGGLYEQYF

clone_size: NA
j_call: TRBJ2-5
d_call: TRBD2
v_call: TRBV20-1
cdr3_nt: TGCAGTGCTAGAGGCGGGAGGGAGCGCCAAGAGACCCAGTACTTC
cdr3_aa: CSARGGRERQETQYF

clone_size: NA
j_call: TRBJ2-5
d_call: TRBD2
v_call: TRBV20-1
cdr3_nt: TGCAGTGCTAGTGTCGGTAGCGGGGGGGCGGAGACCCAGTACTTC
cdr3_aa: CSASVGSGGAETQYF

clone_size: NA
j_call: TRBJ2-1
d_call: NA
v_call: TRBV7-9
cdr3_nt: TGTGCCAGCAGTTTAATCTATGAGCAGTTCTTC
cdr3_aa: CASSLIYEQFF

clone_size: NA
j_call: TRBJ2-7
d_call: TRBD2
v_call: TRBV5-1
cdr3_nt: TGCGCCAGCAGCTTGGTGACTAGCGGTGGCTACGAGCAGTACTTC
cdr3_aa: CASSLVTSGGYEQYF

clone_size: few
j_call: TRBJ2-3
d_call: TRBD1
v_call: TRBV5-1
cdr3_nt: TGCGCCAGCAGCTTAACCGGGACAGGGGTAGATACGCAGTATTTT
cdr3_aa: CASSLTGTGVDTQYF

clone_size: NA
j_call: TRBJ2-7
d_call: NA
v_call: TRBV12-3/TRBV12-4
cdr3_nt: TGTGCCAGCAGTAACCGGTCGGGTCAGGCCTACTACGAGCAGTACTTC
cdr3_aa: CASSNRSGQAYYEQYF

clone_size: many
j_call: TRBJ2-5
d_call: NA
v_call: TRBV6-2/TRBV6-3
cdr3_nt: TGTGCCAGCAGATTGGGGCTGAATGCCCAGTACTTC
cdr3_aa: CASRLGLNAQYF

clone_size: few
j_call: TRBJ2-4
d_call: NA
v_call: TRBV6-1
cdr3_nt: TGTGCCAGCAGGGGACGGGCCAAAAACATTCAGTACTTC
cdr3_aa: CASRGRAKNIQYF

clone_size: few
j_call: TRBJ2-5
d_call: NA
v_call: TRBV27
cdr3_nt: TGTGCCAGCAGAGACCAGTCTCAAGAGACCCAGTACTTC
cdr3_aa: CASRDQSQETQYF

clone_size: once
j_call: TRBJ2-1
d_call: TRBD2
v_call: TRBV27
cdr3_nt: TGTGCCAGCAGTTTAGAGGCACTAGCGGGAGGATACAATGAGCAGTTCTTC
cdr3_aa: CASSLEALAGGYNEQFF

clone_size: many
j_call: TRBJ1-3
d_call: NA
v_call: TRBV12-3/TRBV12-4
cdr3_nt: TGTGCCACGCGACAGACCTCTGGAAACACCATATATTTT
cdr3_aa: CATRQTSGNTIYF

clone_size: NA
j_call: TRBJ2-7
d_call: NA
v_call: TRBV12-3/TRBV12-4
cdr3_nt: TGTGCCAGCAGTTCAAAGGGCAGGGGGCAGTACTTC
cdr3_aa: CASSSKGRGQYF

clone_size: few
j_call: TRBJ2-1
d_call: TRBD2
v_call: TRBV20-1
cdr3_nt: TGCAGTGCCTTCGGGACTAGCGGATACAATGAGCAGTTCTTC
cdr3_aa: CSAFGTSGYNEQFF

clone_size: NA
j_call: TRBJ2-1
d_call: TRBD2
v_call: TRBV24-1
cdr3_nt: TGTGCCACCGGGAGGGCGGGAGGCAATGAGCAGTTCTTC
cdr3_aa: CATGRAGGNEQFF

clone_size: many
j_call: TRBJ2-2
d_call: NA
v_call: TRBV29-1
cdr3_nt: TGCAGCGTTGTCCCGGGCACCGGGGAGCTGTTTTTT
cdr3_aa: CSVVPGTGELFF

clone_size: NA
j_call: TRBJ2-7
d_call: TRBD1
v_call: TRBV7-9
cdr3_nt: TGTGCCAGCAGCCGTGAGAACAGGGGGCCCTACTACGAGCAGTACTTC
cdr3_aa: CASSRENRGPYYEQYF

clone_size: NA
j_call: TRBJ2-4
d_call: TRBD2
v_call: TRBV6-2/TRBV6-3
cdr3_nt: TGTGCCAGCAGCCACCGGACTAGCGGGAGGACCAAAAACATTCAGTACTTC
cdr3_aa: CASSHRTSGRTKNIQYF

clone_size: NA
j_call: TRBJ1-2
d_call: TRBD1
v_call: TRBV29-1
cdr3_nt: TGCAGCGTTGGGACAGGGGGCGCCTATGGCTACACCTTC
cdr3_aa: CSVGTGGAYGYTF

clone_size: few
j_call: TRBJ2-1
d_call: TRBD1
v_call: TRBV20-1
cdr3_nt: TGCAGTGCTAGAAGGGGGGACAGGGGGCGGCACAATGAGCAGTTCTTC
cdr3_aa: CSARRGDRGRHNEQFF

clone_size: few
j_call: TRBJ2-3
d_call: TRBD2
v_call: TRBV5-1
cdr3_nt: TGCGCCAGCAGCCAAGCGGGGGGTATCTCTAGCACAGATACGCAGTATTTT
cdr3_aa: CASSQAGGISSTDTQYF

clone_size: NA
j_call: TRBJ2-7
d_call: TRBD2
v_call: TRBV12-3/TRBV12-4
cdr3_nt: TGTGCCAGCAGTTTGGATAGCGGGGGGTACGAGCAGTACTTC
cdr3_aa: CASSLDSGGYEQYF

clone_size: few
j_call: TRBJ1-1
d_call: TRBD1
v_call: TRBV20-1
cdr3_nt: TGCAGTGCTACGCGGGACAGGTTGGGTGAAGCTTTCTTT
cdr3_aa: CSATRDRLGEAFF

clone_size: many
j_call: TRBJ2-7
d_call: NA
v_call: TRBV24-1
cdr3_nt: TGTGCCACCAGTAACCTATACGAGCAGTACTTC
cdr3_aa: CATSNLYEQYF

clone_size: NA
j_call: TRBJ2-5
d_call: NA
v_call: TRBV10-3
cdr3_nt: TGTGCCAGCAGTGAGTCGGGCCCGCGACAGGATCAGACCCAGTACTTC
cdr3_aa: CASSESGPRQDQTQYF

clone_size: few
j_call: TRBJ2-1
d_call: NA
v_call: TRBV21-1
cdr3_nt: TGTGCCAGCAGCAAAGGTGGGGGACTAGCGGGAAACAATGAGCAGTTCTTC
cdr3_aa: CASSKGGGLAGNNEQFF

clone_size: few
j_call: TRBJ2-1
d_call: NA
v_call: TRBV21-1
cdr3_nt: TGTGCCAGCAGCAAACCTCAAGTAGCGGGAGGGCCGGACAATGAGCAGTTCTTC
cdr3_aa: CASSKPQVAGGPDNEQFF

clone_size: once
j_call: TRBJ2-7
d_call: NA
v_call: TRBV30
cdr3_nt: TGTGCCTGGAGTGTCGCGGGGAGAGGCTCCTACGAGCAGTACTTC
cdr3_aa: CAWSVAGRGSYEQYF

clone_size: NA
j_call: TRBJ2-1
d_call: NA
v_call: TRBV18
cdr3_nt: TGTGCCAGCTCACCACCCGCATATCAGTTCTTC
cdr3_aa: CASSPPAYQFF

clone_size: NA
j_call: TRBJ2-3
d_call: TRBD2
v_call: TRBV7-9
cdr3_nt: TGTGCCAGCAGCTTAGCGACTAGCGGATTCACAGATACGCAGTATTTT
cdr3_aa: CASSLATSGFTDTQYF

clone_size: NA
j_call: TRBJ1-1
d_call: NA
v_call: TRBV25-1
cdr3_nt: TGTGCCAGCAGTGATTGGGGACGGGAGAACACTGAAGCTTTCTTT
cdr3_aa: CASSDWGRENTEAFF

clone_size: NA
j_call: TRBJ2-5
d_call: TRBD1
v_call: TRBV12-3/TRBV12-4
cdr3_nt: TGTGCCAGCAGTTCCCGGGACAGGTCCCGGGGGACCCAGTACTTC
cdr3_aa: CASSSRDRSRGTQYF

clone_size: few
j_call: TRBJ2-7
d_call: NA
v_call: TRBV20-1
cdr3_nt: TGCAGTGCTAGAGATTGGGGGACAAGAGGATCCTACGAGCAGTACTTC
cdr3_aa: CSARDWGTRGSYEQYF

clone_size: many
j_call: TRBJ2-3
d_call: TRBD1
v_call: TRBV4-3
cdr3_nt: TGCGCCAGCAGCCAAGCTCGAAGGGACAGTCAGTATTTT
cdr3_aa: CASSQARRDSQYF

clone_size: NA
j_call: TRBJ1-2
d_call: NA
v_call: TRBV4-3
cdr3_nt: TGCGCCAGCAGCCAAGATGTCGGGGGGCTAGGCTACACCTTC
cdr3_aa: CASSQDVGGLGYTF

clone_size: few
j_call: TRBJ2-1
d_call: TRBD2
v_call: TRBV4-3
cdr3_nt: TGCGCCAGCAGCAAGGGGACTAGCGGGATCTACAATGAGCAGTTCTTC
cdr3_aa: CASSKGTSGIYNEQFF

clone_size: NA
j_call: TRBJ2-7
d_call: TRBD2
v_call: TRBV5-1
cdr3_nt: TGCGCCAGCAGCTCGGCTAGCGGGAGTAGGAACGAGCAGTACTTC
cdr3_aa: CASSSASGSRNEQYF

clone_size: few
j_call: TRBJ2-3
d_call: TRBD2
v_call: TRBV7-2
cdr3_nt: TGTGCCAGCTCGCGGGGGACCCGTTTGGATACGCAGTATTTT
cdr3_aa: CASSRGTRLDTQYF

clone_size: many
j_call: TRBJ1-6
d_call: NA
v_call: TRBV11-2
cdr3_nt: TGTGCCAGCAGCCGAGTAGCCTATAATTCACCCCTCCACTTT
cdr3_aa: CASSRVAYNSPLHF

clone_size: few
j_call: TRBJ2-7
d_call: TRBD2
v_call: TRBV5-1
cdr3_nt: TGCGCCAGCAGCTTGGTTCCTAGCGGGATAGCTTACGAGCAGTACTTC
cdr3_aa: CASSLVPSGIAYEQYF

clone_size: NA
j_call: TRBJ1-6
d_call: TRBD1
v_call: TRBV27
cdr3_nt: TGTGCCAGCAGAAGACAGGGAATAGATTCACCCCTCCACTTT
cdr3_aa: CASRRQGIDSPLHF

clone_size: NA
j_call: TRBJ2-1
d_call: TRBD2
v_call: TRBV4-2
cdr3_nt: TGTGCCAGCAGCCGGGCTAGCGGGGGGGCCTACAATGAGCAGTTCTTC
cdr3_aa: CASSRASGGAYNEQFF

clone_size: many
j_call: TRBJ1-2
d_call: TRBD1
v_call: TRBV3-1
cdr3_nt: TGTGCCAGCAGCCCTCTTTTGGGACAGAAGAACTATGGCTACACCTTC
cdr3_aa: CASSPLLGQKNYGYTF

clone_size: many
j_call: TRBJ2-1
d_call: NA
v_call: TRBV6-2/TRBV6-3
cdr3_nt: TGTGCCAGCCAACAACAAAGCTCCTACAATGAGCAGTTCTTC
cdr3_aa: CASQQQSSYNEQFF

clone_size: few
j_call: TRBJ2-3
d_call: NA
v_call: TRBV28
cdr3_nt: TGTGCCAGCACCCAAAATGGGGTTTTCACAGATACGCAGTATTTT
cdr3_aa: CASTQNGVFTDTQYF

clone_size: few
j_call: TRBJ2-1
d_call: TRBD2
v_call: TRBV4-1
cdr3_nt: TGCGCCAGCAGCCAAGCCTCAGGAAGCGGGGGGGCTTTAGAGCAGTTCTTC
cdr3_aa: CASSQASGSGGALEQFF

clone_size: many
j_call: TRBJ2-2
d_call: NA
v_call: TRBV5-1
cdr3_nt: TGCGCCAGCAGCTTGGGCCCGGGGTTGACGAACACCGGGGAGCTGTTTTTT
cdr3_aa: CASSLGPGLTNTGELFF

clone_size: few
j_call: TRBJ2-3
d_call: TRBD2
v_call: TRBV4-2
cdr3_nt: TGTGCCAGCAGCCAAGGGCCTACTTGGACTAGCGGGGGCACAGATACGCAGTATTTT
cdr3_aa: CASSQGPTWTSGGTDTQYF

clone_size: NA
j_call: TRBJ2-7
d_call: NA
v_call: TRBV12-3/TRBV12-4
cdr3_nt: TGTGCCAGCAGTCAGGGTATCGTCTACGAGCAGTACTTC
cdr3_aa: CASSQGIVYEQYF

clone_size: NA
j_call: TRBJ1-5
d_call: NA
v_call: TRBV18
cdr3_nt: TGTGCCAGCTCACCTAGTCCCCCCAGGGAGGGTCAGCCCCAGCATTTT
cdr3_aa: CASSPSPPREGQPQHF

clone_size: NA
j_call: TRBJ1-6
d_call: NA
v_call: TRBV12-3/TRBV12-4
cdr3_nt: TGTGCCAGCAGTGTCGGCAGCTCCTATAATTCACCCCTCCACTTT
cdr3_aa: CASSVGSSYNSPLHF

clone_size: few
j_call: TRBJ1-5
d_call: TRBD1
v_call: TRBV6-2/TRBV6-3
cdr3_nt: TGTGCCAGCAGTCCGCCGGGACAGGGGGCTCCTCCCCAGCATTTT
cdr3_aa: CASSPPGQGAPPQHF

clone_size: few
j_call: TRBJ2-1
d_call: NA
v_call: TRBV7-9
cdr3_nt: TGTGCCAGCAGCTTAGAGGGATGGACGGAGCAGTTCTTC
cdr3_aa: CASSLEGWTEQFF

clone_size: NA
j_call: TRBJ2-5
d_call: TRBD1
v_call: TRBV28
cdr3_nt: TGTGCCAGCAGCGGACAGGGTAGAAAGACCCAGTACTTC
cdr3_aa: CASSGQGRKTQYF

clone_size: NA
j_call: TRBJ2-3
d_call: NA
v_call: TRBV11-1
cdr3_nt: TGTGCCAGCAGCTTAAAATATTGGGACCCCAGGAGCACAGATACGCAGTATTTT
cdr3_aa: CASSLKYWDPRSTDTQYF